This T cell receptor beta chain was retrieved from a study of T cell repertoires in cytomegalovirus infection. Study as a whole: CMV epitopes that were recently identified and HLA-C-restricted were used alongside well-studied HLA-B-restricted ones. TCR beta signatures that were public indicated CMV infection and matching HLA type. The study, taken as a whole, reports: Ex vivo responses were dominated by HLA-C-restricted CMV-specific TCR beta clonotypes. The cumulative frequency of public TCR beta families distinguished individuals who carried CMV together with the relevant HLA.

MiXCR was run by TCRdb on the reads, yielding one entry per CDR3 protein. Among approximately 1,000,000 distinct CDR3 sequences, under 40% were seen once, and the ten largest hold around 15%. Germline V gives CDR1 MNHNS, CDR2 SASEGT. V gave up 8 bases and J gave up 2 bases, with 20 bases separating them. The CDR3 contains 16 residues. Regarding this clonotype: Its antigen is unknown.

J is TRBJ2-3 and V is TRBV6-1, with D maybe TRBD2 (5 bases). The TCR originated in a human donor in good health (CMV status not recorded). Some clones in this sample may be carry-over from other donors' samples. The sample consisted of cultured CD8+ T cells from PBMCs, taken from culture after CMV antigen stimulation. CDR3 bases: TGTGCCAGCCCGACGGTGGGGAGCCGACCCACAGATACGCAGTATTTT. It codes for CASPTVGSRPTDTQYF.